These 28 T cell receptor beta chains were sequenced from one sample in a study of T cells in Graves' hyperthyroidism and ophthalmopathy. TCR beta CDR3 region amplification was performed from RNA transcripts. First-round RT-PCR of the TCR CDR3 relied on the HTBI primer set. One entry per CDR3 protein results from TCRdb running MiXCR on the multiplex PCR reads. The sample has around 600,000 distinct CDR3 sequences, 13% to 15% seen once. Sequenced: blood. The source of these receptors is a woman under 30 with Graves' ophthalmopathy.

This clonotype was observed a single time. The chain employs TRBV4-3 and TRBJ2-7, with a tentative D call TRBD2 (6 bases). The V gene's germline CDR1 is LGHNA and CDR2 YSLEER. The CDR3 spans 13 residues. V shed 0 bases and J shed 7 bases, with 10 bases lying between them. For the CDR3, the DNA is TGCGCCAGCAGCCAAGATACCGGGGGTGAGCAGTACTTC. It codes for CASSQDTGGEQYF.

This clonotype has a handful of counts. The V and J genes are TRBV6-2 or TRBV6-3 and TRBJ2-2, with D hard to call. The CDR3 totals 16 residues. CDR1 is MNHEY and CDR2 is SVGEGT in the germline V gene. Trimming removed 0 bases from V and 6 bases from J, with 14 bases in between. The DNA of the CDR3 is TGTGCCAGCAGTTACTCGAGATTTCCGTCTCCCGGGGAGCTGTTTTTT. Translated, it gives CASSYSRFPSPGELFF.

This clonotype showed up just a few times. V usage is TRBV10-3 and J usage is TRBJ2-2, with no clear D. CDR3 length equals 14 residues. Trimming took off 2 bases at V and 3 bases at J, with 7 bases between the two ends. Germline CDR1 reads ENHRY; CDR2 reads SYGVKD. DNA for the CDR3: TGTGCCATCAGTGAGGGACGGGACACCGGGGAGCTGTTTTTT. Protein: CAISEGRDTGELFF.

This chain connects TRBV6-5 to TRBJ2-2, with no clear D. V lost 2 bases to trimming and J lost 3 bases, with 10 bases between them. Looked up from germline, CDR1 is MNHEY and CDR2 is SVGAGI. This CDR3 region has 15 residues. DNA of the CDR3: TGTGCCAGCAGTTACGCGTCAGACGACACCGGGGAGCTGTTTTTT. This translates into CASSYASDDTGELFF.

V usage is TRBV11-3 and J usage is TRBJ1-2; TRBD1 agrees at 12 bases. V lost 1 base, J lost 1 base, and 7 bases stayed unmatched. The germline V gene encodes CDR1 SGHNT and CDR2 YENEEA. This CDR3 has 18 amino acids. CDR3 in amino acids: CASSLGIGTGGLNYGYTF. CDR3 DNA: TGTGCCAGCAGCTTAGGGATCGGGACAGGGGGCCTTAACTATGGCTACACCTTC.

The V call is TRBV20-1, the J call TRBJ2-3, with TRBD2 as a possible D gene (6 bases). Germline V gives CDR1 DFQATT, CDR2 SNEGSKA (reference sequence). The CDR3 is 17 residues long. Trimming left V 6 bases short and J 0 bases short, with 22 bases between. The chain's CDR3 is CSATPNSGSGSTDTQYF. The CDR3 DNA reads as TGCAGTGCCACACCCAACTCTGGTAGCGGCAGCACAGATACGCAGTATTTT.

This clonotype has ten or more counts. This CDR3 reads CAIRTDSTGYEQYF. CDR3 bases: TGTGCCATCAGGACGGACTCGACGGGGTACGAGCAGTACTTC. The chain combines TRBV10-3 with TRBJ2-7; possibly TRBD2 for D (5 bases). The CDR3 totals 14 residues. The V and J ends lost 6 bases and 4 bases respectively, with 16 bases between them. Germline V gene data show CDR1 as ENHRY and CDR2 as SYGVKD.

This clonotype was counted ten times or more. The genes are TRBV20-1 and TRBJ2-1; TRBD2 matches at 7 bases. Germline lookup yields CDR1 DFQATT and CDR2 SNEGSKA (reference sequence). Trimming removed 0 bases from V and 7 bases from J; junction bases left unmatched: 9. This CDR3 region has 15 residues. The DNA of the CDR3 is TGCAGTGCTAGAGACCCCCGGCTAGCGGATAATGAGCAGTTCTTC. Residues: CSARDPRLADNEQFF.

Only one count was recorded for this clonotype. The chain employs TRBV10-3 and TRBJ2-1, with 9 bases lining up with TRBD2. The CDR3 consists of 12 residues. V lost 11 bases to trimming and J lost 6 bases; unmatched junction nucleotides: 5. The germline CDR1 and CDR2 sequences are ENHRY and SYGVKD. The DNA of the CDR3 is TGTGCCTCGCTAGCGGGGACCAATGAGCAGTTCTTC. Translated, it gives CASLAGTNEQFF.

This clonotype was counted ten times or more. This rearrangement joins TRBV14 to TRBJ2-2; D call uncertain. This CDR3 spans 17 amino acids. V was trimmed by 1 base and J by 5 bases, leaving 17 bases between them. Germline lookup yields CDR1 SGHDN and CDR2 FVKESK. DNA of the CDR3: TGTGCCAGCAGCCAAGGGAACGAGGTCATCAGGACCGGGGAGCTGTTTTTT. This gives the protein CASSQGNEVIRTGELFF. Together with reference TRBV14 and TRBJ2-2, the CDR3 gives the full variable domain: EAGVTQFPSHSVIEKGQTVTLRCDPISGHDNLYWYRRVMGKEIKFLLHFVKESKQDESGMPNNRFLAERTGGTYSTLKVQPAELEDSGVYFCASSQGNEVIRTGELFFGEGSRLTVL.

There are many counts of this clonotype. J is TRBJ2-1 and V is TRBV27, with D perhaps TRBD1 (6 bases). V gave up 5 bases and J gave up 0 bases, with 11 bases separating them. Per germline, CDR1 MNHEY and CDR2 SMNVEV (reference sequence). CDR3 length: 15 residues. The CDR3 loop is CASSPGTISYNEQFF. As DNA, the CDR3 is TGTGCCAGCAGTCCCGGGACAATCTCCTACAATGAGCAGTTCTTC.

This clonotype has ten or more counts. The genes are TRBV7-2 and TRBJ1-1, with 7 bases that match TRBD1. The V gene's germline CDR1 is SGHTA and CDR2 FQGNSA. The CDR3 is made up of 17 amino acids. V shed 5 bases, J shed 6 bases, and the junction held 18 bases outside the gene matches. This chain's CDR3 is CASSPRTGLVSSAEAFF. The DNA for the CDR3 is TGTGCCAGCAGCCCGAGGACAGGTTTGGTATCGAGTGCTGAAGCTTTCTTT.

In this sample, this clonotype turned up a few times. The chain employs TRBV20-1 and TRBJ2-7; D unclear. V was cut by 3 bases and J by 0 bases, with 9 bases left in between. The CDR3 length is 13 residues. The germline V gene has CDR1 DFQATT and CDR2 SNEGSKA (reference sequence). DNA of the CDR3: TGCAGTGCTAGTCGTCGTTACTCCTACGAGCAGTACTTC. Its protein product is CSASRRYSYEQYF.

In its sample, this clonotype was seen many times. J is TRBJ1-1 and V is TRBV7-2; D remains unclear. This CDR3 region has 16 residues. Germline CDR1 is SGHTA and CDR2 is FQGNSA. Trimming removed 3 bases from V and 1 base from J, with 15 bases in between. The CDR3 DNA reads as TGTGCCAGCAGCTTGCCCCTTCTCAGGAAGAACACTGAAGCTTTCTTT. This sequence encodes CASSLPLLRKNTEAFF.

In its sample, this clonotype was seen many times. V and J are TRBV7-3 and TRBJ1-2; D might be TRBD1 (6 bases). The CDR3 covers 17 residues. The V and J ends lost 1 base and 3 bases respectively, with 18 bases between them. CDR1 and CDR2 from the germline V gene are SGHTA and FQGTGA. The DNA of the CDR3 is TGTGCCAGCAGCTTAAACCCGGGGGGCCAGGGCCACTATGGCTACACCTTC. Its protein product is CASSLNPGGQGHYGYTF.

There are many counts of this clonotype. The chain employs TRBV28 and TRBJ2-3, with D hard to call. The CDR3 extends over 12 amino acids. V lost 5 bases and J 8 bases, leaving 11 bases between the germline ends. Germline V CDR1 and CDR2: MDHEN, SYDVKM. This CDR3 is CASSPTPITQYF. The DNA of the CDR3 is TGTGCCAGCAGTCCCACCCCCATTACGCAGTATTTT.

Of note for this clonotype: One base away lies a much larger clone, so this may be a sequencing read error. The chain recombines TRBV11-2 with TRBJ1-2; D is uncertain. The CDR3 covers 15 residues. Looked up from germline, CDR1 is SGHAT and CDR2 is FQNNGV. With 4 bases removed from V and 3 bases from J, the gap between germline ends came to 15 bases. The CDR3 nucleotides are TGTGCCAGCAGCTCCTCGCCAGGTCTTCACTATGGCTACACCTTC. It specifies CASSSSPGLHYGYTF.

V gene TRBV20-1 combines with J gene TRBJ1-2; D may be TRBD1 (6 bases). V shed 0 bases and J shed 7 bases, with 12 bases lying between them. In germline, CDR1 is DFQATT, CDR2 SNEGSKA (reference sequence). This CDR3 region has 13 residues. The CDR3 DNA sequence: TGCAGTGCTAGAGATGGCGCCAGGGGTGGCTACACCTTC. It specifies CSARDGARGGYTF.

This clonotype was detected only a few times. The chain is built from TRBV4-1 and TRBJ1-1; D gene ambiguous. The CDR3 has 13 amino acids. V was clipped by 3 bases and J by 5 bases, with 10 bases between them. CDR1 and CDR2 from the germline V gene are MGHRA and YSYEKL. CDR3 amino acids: CASSQMYRTEAFF. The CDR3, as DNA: TGCGCCAGCAGCCAGATGTACCGGACTGAAGCTTTCTTT.

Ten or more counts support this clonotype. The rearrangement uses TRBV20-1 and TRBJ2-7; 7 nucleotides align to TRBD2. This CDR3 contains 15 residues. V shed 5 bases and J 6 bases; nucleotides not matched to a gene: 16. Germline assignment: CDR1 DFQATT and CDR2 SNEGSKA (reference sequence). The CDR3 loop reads CSAQNDGEPGGEQYF. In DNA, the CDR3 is TGCAGTGCTCAGAACGATGGAGAACCGGGAGGCGAGCAGTACTTC.

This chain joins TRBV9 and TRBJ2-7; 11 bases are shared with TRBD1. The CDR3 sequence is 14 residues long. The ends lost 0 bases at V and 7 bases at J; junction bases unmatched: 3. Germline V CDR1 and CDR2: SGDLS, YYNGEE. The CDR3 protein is CASSVADRGREQYF. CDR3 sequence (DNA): TGTGCCAGCAGCGTAGCGGACAGGGGGCGGGAGCAGTACTTC.

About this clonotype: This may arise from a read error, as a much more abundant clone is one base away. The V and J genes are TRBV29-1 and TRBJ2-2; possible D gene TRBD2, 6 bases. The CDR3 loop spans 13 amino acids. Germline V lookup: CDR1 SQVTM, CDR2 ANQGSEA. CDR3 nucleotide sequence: TGCAGCGTCCGGTCTATAAGGGACGGGGGGCTGTTTTTT. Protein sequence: CSVRSIRDGGLFF.

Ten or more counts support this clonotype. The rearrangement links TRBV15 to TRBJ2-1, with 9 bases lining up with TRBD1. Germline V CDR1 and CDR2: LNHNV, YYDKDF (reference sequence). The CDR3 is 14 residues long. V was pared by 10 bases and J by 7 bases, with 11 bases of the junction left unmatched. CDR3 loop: CAIKAGQGGNEQFF. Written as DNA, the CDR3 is TGTGCCATCAAGGCGGGACAGGGTGGGAATGAGCAGTTCTTC.

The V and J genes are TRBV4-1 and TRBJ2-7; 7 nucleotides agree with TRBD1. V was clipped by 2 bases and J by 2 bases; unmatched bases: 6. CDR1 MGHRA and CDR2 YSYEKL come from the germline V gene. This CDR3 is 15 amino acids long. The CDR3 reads CASSQYRGTAYEQYF. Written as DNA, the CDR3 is TGCGCCAGCAGCCAATACCGTGGGACAGCCTACGAGCAGTACTTC.

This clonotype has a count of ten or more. The CDR3 nucleotides read TGTGCCAGCAGCCGACTAGGGCCCCTCCACTTT. Translating gives CASSRLGPLHF. The chain combines TRBV28 with TRBJ1-6; D not certain. The CDR3 length is 11 residues. CDR1 MDHEN and CDR2 SYDVKM come from the germline V gene. V lost 6 bases to trimming and J lost 13 bases, with 10 bases between them.

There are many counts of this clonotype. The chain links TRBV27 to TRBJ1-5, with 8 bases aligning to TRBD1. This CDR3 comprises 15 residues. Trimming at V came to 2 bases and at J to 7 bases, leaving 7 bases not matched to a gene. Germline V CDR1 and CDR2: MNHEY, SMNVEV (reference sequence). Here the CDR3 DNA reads TGTGCCAGCAGTTTACAGACAGGGGATGGCCAGCCCCAGCATTTT. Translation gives CASSLQTGDGQPQHF.

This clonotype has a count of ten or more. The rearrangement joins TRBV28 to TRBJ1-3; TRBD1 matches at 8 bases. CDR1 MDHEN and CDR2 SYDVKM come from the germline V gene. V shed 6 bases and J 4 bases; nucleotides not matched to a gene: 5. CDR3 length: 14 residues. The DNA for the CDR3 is TGTGCCAGCAGCCGGACAGGGAGAGGAAACACCATATATTTT. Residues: CASSRTGRGNTIYF.

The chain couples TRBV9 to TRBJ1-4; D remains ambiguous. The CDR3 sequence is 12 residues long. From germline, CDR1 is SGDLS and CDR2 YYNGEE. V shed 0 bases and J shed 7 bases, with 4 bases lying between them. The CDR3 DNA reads TGTGCCAGCAGCGTAGAGGGTGAAAAACTGTTTTTT. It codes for CASSVEGEKLFF.